Listed here are 9 T cell receptor beta chains from one sample, sequenced in a study of blood T cell repertoires in COVID-19. Sequenced by immunoSEQ multiplex PCR; TCRdb stores in-frame clones only, minus some. The table shows over 200,000 clones, with approximately 90% occurring only once. The specimen sequenced was PBMCs or T cells enriched from blood (not recorded which). These receptors were taken from a man aged 35 to 55 who had recovered from COVID-19.

The chain couples TRBV29-1 to TRBJ1-1; 7 bases are a match to TRBD1. Germline loops: CDR1 SQVTM, CDR2 ANQGSEA. CDR3 length equals 12 residues. Trimming at V came to 6 bases and at J to 3 bases, leaving 4 bases not matched to a gene. CDR3 amino acids: CSVAGTDTEAFF. The CDR3 bases are TGCAGCGTAGCCGGGACAGACACTGAAGCTTTCTTT.

The J gene is TRBJ1-2, the V gene TRBV21-1. TRBV21-1 is assigned pseudogene status. CDR3 length equals 18 residues. CDR3 DNA: TGTGCCAGCAGCCCCCAAGTCGAGGGTATGGAGATTAACTATGGCTACACCTTC. Translated, it gives CASSPQVEGMEINYGYTF.

The J gene is TRBJ2-3, the V gene TRBV28; D uncertain. Trimming removed 8 bases from V and 0 bases from J, with 18 bases in between. Germline assignment: CDR1 MDHEN and CDR2 SYDVKM. The CDR3 runs 16 residues. In DNA form, the CDR3 reads TGTGCCAGCTCCGGTCCTCGCGGTCCTAGCACAGATACGCAGTATTTT. This codes for CASSGPRGPSTDTQYF.

The chain has TRBV28 and TRBJ2-7; TRBD1 matches 11 bases. The CDR3 runs to 15 residues. V lost 6 bases, J lost 0 bases, and 4 bases stayed unmatched. CDR1 and CDR2 from the germline V gene are MDHEN and SYDVKM. The CDR3 reads CASRPDRGLSYEQYF. As DNA, the CDR3 is TGTGCCAGCAGACCGGACAGGGGGCTCTCCTACGAGCAGTACTTC.

V and J are TRBV29-1 and TRBJ2-7; maybe TRBD2 (7 bases). CDR1 is SQVTM and CDR2 is ANQGSEA in the germline V gene. The CDR3 is 17 residues long. Trimming removed 4 bases at V and 0 bases at J, with 22 bases between. The CDR3 region has the DNA TGCAGCGTTGTCGGTAGGGGGGGTTTTCGAAGCTCCTACGAGCAGTACTTC. Its protein is CSVVGRGGFRSSYEQYF.

The gene calls are TRBV7-6 and TRBJ2-5, with 10 bases matching TRBD1. The V and J ends lost 5 bases and 5 bases, in that order; junction bases with no gene match: 5. Germline V lookup: CDR1 SGHVS, CDR2 FNYEAQ. The CDR3 consists of 14 residues. CDR3 nucleotide sequence: TGTGCCAGCAGCCAGACAGGGGGCGGGGAGACCCAGTACTTC. Translation: CASSQTGGGETQYF.

The rearrangement joins TRBV6-1 to TRBJ1-1; D unresolved. V shed 3 bases and J shed 6 bases, with 5 bases lying between them. This CDR3 is built from 11 residues. Germline V gives CDR1 MNHNS, CDR2 SASEGT. As DNA, the CDR3 is TGTGCCAGCAGTGACACAGCTGAAGCTTTCTTT. Protein sequence: CASSDTAEAFF.

This chain uses TRBV4-2 with TRBJ2-5, with TRBD2 identical over 8 bases. CDR3 length: 17 residues. Germline lookup yields CDR1 LGHNA and CDR2 YNFKEQ. V lost 1 base and J lost 0; bases outside the gene matches: 7. CDR3 nucleotides: TGTGCCAGCAGCCAAGTGAGTCAGCGGGAGTACCAAGAGACCCAGTACTTC. The encoded protein is CASSQVSQREYQETQYF.

J is TRBJ2-1 and V is TRBV11-2; 11 positions match TRBD1. The CDR3 runs 14 residues. Looked up from germline, CDR1 is SGHAT and CDR2 is FQNNGV. The CDR3 nucleotides are TGTATTTGGGGGACAGGGGGAACCTACAATGAGCAGTTCTTC. Residues: CIWGTGGTYNEQFF.